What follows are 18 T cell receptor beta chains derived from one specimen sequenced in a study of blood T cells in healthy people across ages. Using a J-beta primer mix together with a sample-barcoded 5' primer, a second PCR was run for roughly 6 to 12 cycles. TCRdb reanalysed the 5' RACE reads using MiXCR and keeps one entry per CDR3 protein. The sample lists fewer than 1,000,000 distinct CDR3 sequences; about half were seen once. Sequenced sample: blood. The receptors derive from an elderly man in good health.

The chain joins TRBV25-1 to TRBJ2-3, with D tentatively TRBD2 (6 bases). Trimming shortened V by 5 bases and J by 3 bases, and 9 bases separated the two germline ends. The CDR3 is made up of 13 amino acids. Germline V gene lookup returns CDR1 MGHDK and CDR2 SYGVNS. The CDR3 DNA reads TGTGCCAGCAGTAGGAGGGAGACAGATACGCAGTATTTT. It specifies CASSRRETDTQYF.

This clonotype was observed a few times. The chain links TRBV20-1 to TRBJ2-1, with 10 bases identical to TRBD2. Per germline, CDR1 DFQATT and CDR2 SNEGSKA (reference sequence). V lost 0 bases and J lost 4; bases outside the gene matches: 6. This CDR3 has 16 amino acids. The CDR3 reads CSAREVLAGIYNEQFF. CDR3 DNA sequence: TGCAGTGCTAGAGAGGTACTAGCGGGAATTTACAATGAGCAGTTCTTC.

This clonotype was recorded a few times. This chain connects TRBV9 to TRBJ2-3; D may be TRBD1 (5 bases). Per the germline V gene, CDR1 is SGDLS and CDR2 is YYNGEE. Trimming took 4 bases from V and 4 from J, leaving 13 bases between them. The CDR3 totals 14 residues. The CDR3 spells CASSLTKGSDTQYF. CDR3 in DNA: TGTGCCAGCAGCCTAACCAAGGGGTCAGATACGCAGTATTTT.

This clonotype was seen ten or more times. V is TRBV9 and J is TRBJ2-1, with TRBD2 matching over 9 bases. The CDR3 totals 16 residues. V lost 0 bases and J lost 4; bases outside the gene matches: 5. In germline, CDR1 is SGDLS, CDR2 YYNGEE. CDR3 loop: CASSVGGRAGYNEQFF. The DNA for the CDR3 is TGTGCCAGCAGCGTAGGCGGGAGGGCCGGGTACAATGAGCAGTTCTTC.

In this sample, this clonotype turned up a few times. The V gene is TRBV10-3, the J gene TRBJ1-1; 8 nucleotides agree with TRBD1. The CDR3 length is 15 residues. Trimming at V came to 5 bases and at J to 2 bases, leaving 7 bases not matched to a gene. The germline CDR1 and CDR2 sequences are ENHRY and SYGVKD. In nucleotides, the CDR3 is TGTGCCATCAGTTTCGGACAGGGCGTCAACACTGAAGCTTTCTTT. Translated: CAISFGQGVNTEAFF.

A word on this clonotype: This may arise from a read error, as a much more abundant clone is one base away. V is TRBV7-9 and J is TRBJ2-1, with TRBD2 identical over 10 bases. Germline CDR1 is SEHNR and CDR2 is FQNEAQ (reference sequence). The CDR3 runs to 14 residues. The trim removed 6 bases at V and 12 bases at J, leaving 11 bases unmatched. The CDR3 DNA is TGTGCCAGCAGTCAGCTAGCGGGAGTAAAACGGCAGTTCTTC. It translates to CASSQLAGVKRQFF.

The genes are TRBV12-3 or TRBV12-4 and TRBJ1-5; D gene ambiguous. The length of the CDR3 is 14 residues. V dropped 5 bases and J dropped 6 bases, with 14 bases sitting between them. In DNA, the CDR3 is TGTGCCAGCAGTGCCGCGCCGGGGTTTCAGCCCCAGCATTTT. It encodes CASSAAPGFQPQHF.

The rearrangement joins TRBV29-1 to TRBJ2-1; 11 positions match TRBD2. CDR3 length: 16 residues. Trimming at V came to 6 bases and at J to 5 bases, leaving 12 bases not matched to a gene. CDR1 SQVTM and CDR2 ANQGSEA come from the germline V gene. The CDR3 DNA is TGCAGCGTGGGGGGACCAATAGCGGGAGGGGACAATGAGCAGTTCTTC. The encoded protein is CSVGGPIAGGDNEQFF.

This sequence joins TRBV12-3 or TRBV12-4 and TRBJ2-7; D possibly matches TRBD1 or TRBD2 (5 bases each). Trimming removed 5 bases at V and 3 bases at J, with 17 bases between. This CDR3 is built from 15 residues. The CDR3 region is CASSARGAPGYEQYF. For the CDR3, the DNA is TGTGCCAGCAGTGCTCGGGGCGCCCCGGGCTACGAGCAGTACTTC.

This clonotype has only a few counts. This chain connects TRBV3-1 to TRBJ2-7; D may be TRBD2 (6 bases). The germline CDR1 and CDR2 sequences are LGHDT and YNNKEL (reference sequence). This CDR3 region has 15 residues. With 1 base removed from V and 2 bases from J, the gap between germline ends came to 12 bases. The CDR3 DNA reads TGTGCCAGCAGCCAAGGGTGGGAGGACCCCTACGAGCAGTACTTC. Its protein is CASSQGWEDPYEQYF.

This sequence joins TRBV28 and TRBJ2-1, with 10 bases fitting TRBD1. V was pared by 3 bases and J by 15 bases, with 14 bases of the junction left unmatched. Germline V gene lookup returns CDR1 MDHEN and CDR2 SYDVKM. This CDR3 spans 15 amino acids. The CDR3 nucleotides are TGTGCCAGCAGTTTCCAGCAGGAAAATGACAGGGGGCTGTTCTTC. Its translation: CASSFQQENDRGLFF. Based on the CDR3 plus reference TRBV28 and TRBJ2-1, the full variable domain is DVKVTQSSRYLVKRTGEKVFLECVQDMDHENMFWYRQDPGLGLRLIYFSYDVKMKEKGDIPEGYSVSREKKERFSLILESASTNQTSMYLCASSFQQENDRGLFFGPGTRLTVL.

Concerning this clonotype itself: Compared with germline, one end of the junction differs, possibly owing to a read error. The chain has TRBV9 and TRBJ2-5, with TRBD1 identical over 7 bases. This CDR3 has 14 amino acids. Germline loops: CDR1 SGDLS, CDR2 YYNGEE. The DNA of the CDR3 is TGTGCCGGCAGCCCCCCCACAGGGGAAGAGACCCAGTACTTC. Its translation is CAGSPPTGEETQYF. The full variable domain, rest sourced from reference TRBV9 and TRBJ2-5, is DSGVTQTPKHLITATGQRVTLRCSPRSGDLSVYWYQQSLDQGLQFLIQYYNGEERAKGNILERFSAQQFPDLHSELNLSSLELGDSALYFCAGSPPTGEETQYFGPGTRLLVL.

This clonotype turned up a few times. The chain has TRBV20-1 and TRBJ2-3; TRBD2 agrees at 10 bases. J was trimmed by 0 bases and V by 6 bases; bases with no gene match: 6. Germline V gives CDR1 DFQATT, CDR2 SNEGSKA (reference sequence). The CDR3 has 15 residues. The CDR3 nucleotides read TGCAGTGCAATTGGACTAGCGGATAGCACAGATACGCAGTATTTT. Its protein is CSAIGLADSTDTQYF.

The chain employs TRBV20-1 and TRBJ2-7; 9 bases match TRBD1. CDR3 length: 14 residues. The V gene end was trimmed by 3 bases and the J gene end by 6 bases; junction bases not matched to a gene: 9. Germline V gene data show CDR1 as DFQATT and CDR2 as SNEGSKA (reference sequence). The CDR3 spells CSASGGNRGREQYF. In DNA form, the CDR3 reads TGCAGTGCTAGCGGGGGGAACAGGGGGCGCGAGCAGTACTTC.

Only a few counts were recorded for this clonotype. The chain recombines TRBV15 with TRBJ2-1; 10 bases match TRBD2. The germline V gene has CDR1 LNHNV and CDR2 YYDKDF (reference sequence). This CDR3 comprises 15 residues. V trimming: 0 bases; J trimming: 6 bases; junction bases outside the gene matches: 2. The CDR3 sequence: CATSREAGGPNEQFF. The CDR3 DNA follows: TGTGCCACCAGCAGAGAAGCGGGGGGGCCCAATGAGCAGTTCTTC.

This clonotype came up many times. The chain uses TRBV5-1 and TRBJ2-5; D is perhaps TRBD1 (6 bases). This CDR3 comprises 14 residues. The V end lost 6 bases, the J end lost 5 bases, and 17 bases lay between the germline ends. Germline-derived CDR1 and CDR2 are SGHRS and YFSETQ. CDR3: CASNQAGVGETQYF. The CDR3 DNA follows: TGCGCCAGCAACCAGGCAGGGGTAGGGGAGACCCAGTACTTC.

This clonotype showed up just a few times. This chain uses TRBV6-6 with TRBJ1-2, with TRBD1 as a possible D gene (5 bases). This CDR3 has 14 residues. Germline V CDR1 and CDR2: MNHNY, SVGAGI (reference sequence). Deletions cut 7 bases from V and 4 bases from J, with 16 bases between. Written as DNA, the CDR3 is TGTGCCAGCACCCCGGGGGGGACGGGCTATGGCTACACCTTC. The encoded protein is CASTPGGTGYGYTF.

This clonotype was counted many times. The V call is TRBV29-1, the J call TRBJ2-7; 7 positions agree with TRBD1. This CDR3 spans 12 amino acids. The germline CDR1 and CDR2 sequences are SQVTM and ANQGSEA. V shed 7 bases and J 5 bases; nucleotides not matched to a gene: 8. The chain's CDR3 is CSGVRDSHEQYF. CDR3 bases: TGCAGCGGTGTTCGGGACAGCCACGAGCAGTACTTC.